These 10 T cell receptor beta chains were sequenced from one sample in a study of Graves' ophthalmopathy and Graves' hyperthyroidism. Beta-chain TCR CDR3 regions were amplified from RNA transcripts. HTBI primers were used in a first-round RT-PCR, which preceded a second-round multiplex PCR. TCRdb re-derived calls from the multiplex PCR reads in MiXCR, one entry per CDR3 protein. The sample shows around 590,000 distinct CDR3 sequences, roughly 40% of them seen only once. Sequencing input: peripheral blood or thyroid tissue (not recorded which). Receptors originate from an adult man with Graves' hyperthyroidism.

The chain combines TRBV10-3 with TRBJ1-4; TRBD1 is a possible D gene (5 bases). Germline V CDR1 and CDR2: ENHRY, SYGVKD. The CDR3 contains 14 residues. V gave up 1 base and J gave up 7 bases, with 10 bases separating them. The CDR3 region has the DNA TGTGCCATCAGTGAGTTTAGCGGGACTGAAAAACTGTTTTTT. Translating it yields CAISEFSGTEKLFF.

This chain connects TRBV5-1 to TRBJ2-2; no clear D. With 4 bases removed from V and 8 bases from J, the gap between germline ends came to 15 bases. There are 14 residues in the CDR3. Germline CDR1 reads SGHRS; CDR2 reads YFSETQ. The CDR3 region has the DNA TGCGCCAGCAGCAAGATTGCCCACTCTGGGGAGCTGTTTTTT. Its translation is CASSKIAHSGELFF.

This clonotype was observed a handful of times. The gene calls are TRBV29-1 and TRBJ2-3; 8 nucleotides agree with TRBD1. CDR3 length equals 15 residues. Looked up from germline, CDR1 is SQVTM and CDR2 is ANQGSEA. Unmatched junction bases numbered 10, after V lost 6 bases and J lost 2 bases. CDR3 amino acids: CSVAQGALPTDTQYF. In DNA form, the CDR3 reads TGCAGCGTGGCTCAGGGGGCACTACCCACAGATACGCAGTATTTT.

Only a few counts were recorded for this clonotype. The J gene is TRBJ1-5, the V gene TRBV27; 7 bases align to TRBD1. The CDR3 runs 12 residues. Per the germline V gene, CDR1 is MNHEY and CDR2 is SMNVEV (reference sequence). Trimming cost V 5 bases and J 9 bases; bases outside gene matches: 4. For the CDR3, the DNA is TGTGCCAGCAGTAGGGGGCGAGGGCCCCAGCATTTT. It codes for CASSRGRGPQHF.

Points on this clonotype: Without the conserved terminal phenylalanine or tryptophan, this CDR3 likely stems from a read error. It is unclear where the CDR3 begins or ends on the DNA, so no DNA is shown, and the CDR3 is as TCRdb lists it. This chain uses TRBV9 with TRBJ1-2. The CDR3 is made up of 9 amino acids, end residues included. Germline V gene sequence: CDR1 SGDLS, CDR2 YYNGEE. The CDR3: CASSVAISV.

The chain links TRBV12-3 or TRBV12-4 to TRBJ2-5; tentatively, D is TRBD2 (5 bases). CDR3 length equals 17 residues. Trimming shortened V by 5 bases and J by 5 bases, and 24 bases separated the two germline ends. The CDR3 DNA sequence: TGTGCCAGCAGTCAGATCAATCGGGGTAATCTTGGGGAGACCCAGTACTTC. Amino acid sequence: CASSQINRGNLGETQYF.

The V call is TRBV29-1, the J call TRBJ1-1, with no clear D. V lost 7 bases and J 5 bases, leaving 14 bases between the germline ends. The CDR3 spans 12 residues. CDR1 SQVTM and CDR2 ANQGSEA come from the germline V gene. The CDR3 region has the DNA TGCAGCGGTGATAAGGGCTGGACTGAAGCTTTCTTT. This translates into CSGDKGWTEAFF. Using reference TRBV29-1 and TRBJ1-1 for the parts outside the CDR3, the full variable domain is SAVISQKPSRDICQRGTSLTIQCQVDSQVTMMFWYRQQPGQSLTLIATANQGSEATYESGFVIDKFPISRPNLTFSTLTVSNMSPEDSSIYLCSGDKGWTEAFFGQGTRLTVV.

The chain has TRBV10-2 and TRBJ2-3; a weak D match, TRBD2 (5 bases). V was shortened by 0 bases and J by 6 bases, with 13 bases between the two germline ends. The CDR3 loop spans 15 amino acids. The germline CDR1 and CDR2 sequences are WSHSY and SAAADI. The CDR3 DNA sequence: TGCGCCAGCAGTGAGTCAAGTCTGAGGGTTGATACGCAGTATTTT. This codes for CASSESSLRVDTQYF.

This clonotype was detected ten times or more. The chain uses TRBV6-1 and TRBJ1-2; 7 nucleotides line up with TRBD1. V lost 3 bases to trimming and J lost 4 bases; unmatched junction nucleotides: 2. Germline V gene data show CDR1 as MNHNS and CDR2 as SASEGT. The CDR3 length is 13 residues. CDR3 coding DNA: TGTGCCAGCAGTGATGGACAGGCCTATGGCTACACCTTC. Its translation is CASSDGQAYGYTF.

Regarding this clonotype: This likely comes from a read error, as the CDR3 has no conserved phenylalanine or tryptophan at its end. The limits of the CDR3 on the DNA are not certain, so only TCRdb's listed CDR3 is given. The J gene is TRBJ2-5, the V gene TRBV7-6. The CDR3 is 8 residues long, ends included. Germline V CDR1 and CDR2: SGHVS, FNYEAQ. The CDR3 loop is CASSLHLG.